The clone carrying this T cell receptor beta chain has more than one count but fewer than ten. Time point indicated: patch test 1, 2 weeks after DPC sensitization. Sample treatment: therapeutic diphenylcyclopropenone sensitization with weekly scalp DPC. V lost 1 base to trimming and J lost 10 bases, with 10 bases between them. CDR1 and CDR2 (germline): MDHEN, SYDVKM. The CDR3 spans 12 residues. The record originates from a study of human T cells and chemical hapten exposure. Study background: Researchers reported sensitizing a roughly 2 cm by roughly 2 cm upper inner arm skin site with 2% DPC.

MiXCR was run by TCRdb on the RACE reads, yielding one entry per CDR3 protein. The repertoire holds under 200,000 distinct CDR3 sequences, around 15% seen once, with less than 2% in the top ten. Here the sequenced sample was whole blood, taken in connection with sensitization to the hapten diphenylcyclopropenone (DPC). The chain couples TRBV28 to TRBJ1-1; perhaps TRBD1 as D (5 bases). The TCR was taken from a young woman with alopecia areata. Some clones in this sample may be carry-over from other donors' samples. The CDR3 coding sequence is TGTGCCAGCAGTTTATACCAGGGAAGAGCTTTCTTT. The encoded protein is CASSLYQGRAFF. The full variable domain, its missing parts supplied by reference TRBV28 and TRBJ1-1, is DVKVTQSSRYLVKRTGEKVFLECVQDMDHENMFWYRQDPGLGLRLIYFSYDVKMKEKGDIPEGYSVSREKKERFSLILESASTNQTSMYLCASSLYQGRAFFGQGTRLTVV.